This T cell receptor (beta chain) is drawn from a study of CD8 T cells in Susac syndrome. In the study overall: When blood was drawn, patients with Susac syndrome were on intravenous immunoglobulin alone, on corticosteroids, or therapy-naive. Regarding the study as a whole: The peak of CD8+ clonal expansion in Susac was seen in TEMRA cells and active patients.

Random hexamers primed reverse transcription of about 0.5 to 1 ug RNA. TCRdb independently ran MiXCR on the immunoSEQ multiplex PCR reads; one entry per CDR3 protein. The sample records about 120,000 distinct CDR3 sequences, 90% to 95% being singletons. Trimming took off 0 bases at V and 7 bases at J, with 13 bases between the two ends. Germline CDR1 MNHEY, CDR2 SMNVEV (reference sequence). The CDR3 consists of 15 residues. About this clonotype: Its specificity is not known.

V and J are TRBV27 and TRBJ1-5, with TRBD1 as a possible D gene (6 bases). Sequencing was performed on CD8+ T cells from PBMCs. The sequence was obtained from a human donor with Susac syndrome. CDR3 in DNA: TGTGCCAGCAGTTTATCCCCGGCAGGGACACAGCCCCAGCATTTT. This sequence encodes CASSLSPAGTQPQHF.